This TCR beta chain was recorded in a study of early T cells in non-severe SARS-CoV-2 infection. Study in general: RNA in bulk from unsorted whole blood was sequenced, and chains were unpaired.

This clonotype was observed many times. The CDR3 is made up of 16 amino acids. The V gene's germline CDR1 is DFQATT and CDR2 SNEGSKA (reference sequence). The V and J ends lost 0 bases and 6 bases, in that order; junction bases with no gene match: 11. Each CDR3 protein gets one entry after TCRdb re-called the 5' RACE reads with MiXCR. The table shows about 40,000 distinct CDR3 sequences, with over 3.5% occurring only once. The receptor was derived from an adult who was a healthcare worker with PCR-confirmed SARS-CoV-2 infection or an uninfected control (not recorded which). The chain joins TRBV20-1 to TRBJ1-2, with 9 positions matching TRBD1. Sequenced sample: whole blood. In DNA, the CDR3 is TGCAGTGCTAGAGATTCTCTGTGGACAGGGGTAGATGGCTACACCTTC. Translated: CSARDSLWTGVDGYTF.